The 18 T cell receptor beta chains below come from one sample, sequenced in a study of OX40 agonist ivuxolimab in advanced cancers. Only in-frame clones appear in the TCRdb table, and some are missing; sequencing was by immunoSEQ multiplex PCR. In the table there are tens of thousands of clones, about 88% of which are singletons. The sequenced sample was CD4+ or CD8+ T cells sorted from blood, obtained in a trial of the OX40 agonist ivuxolimab. These receptors originate from an adult with an advanced solid tumor such as melanoma, head and neck, liver or kidney cancer.

The chain uses TRBV18 and TRBJ1-1; TRBD1 matches at 11 bases. The CDR3 extends over 15 amino acids. Unmatched junction bases numbered 6, after V lost 6 bases and J lost 3 bases. Germline CDR1 KGHSH, CDR2 LQKENI. The CDR3 spells CASSRTGGGDTEAFF. CDR3 sequence (DNA): TGTGCCAGCTCTAGGACAGGGGGCGGGGACACTGAAGCTTTCTTT.

This clone was seen once. J is TRBJ1-4 and V is TRBV5-1; 8 nucleotides match TRBD1. Losses at the gene ends were 2 bases for V and 6 bases for J; bases not matched to a gene: 6. From germline, CDR1 is SGHRS and CDR2 YFSETQ. CDR3 length: 15 amino acids. For the CDR3, the DNA is TGCGCCAGCAGCTTAGACGGACAGGGTTATGAAAAACTGTTTTTT. It codes for CASSLDGQGYEKLFF.

The gene calls are TRBV19 and TRBJ2-1; TRBD1 agrees at 7 bases. Germline trimming cut 4 bases from V and 0 bases from J; bases unmatched to any gene: 6. This CDR3 is built from 16 residues. Germline CDR1 reads LNHDA; CDR2 reads SQIVND (reference sequence). CDR3 coding DNA: TGTGCCAGTAGTAGACCCGGACAGGCCTCCTACAATGAGCAGTTCTTC. Translation gives CASSRPGQASYNEQFF. Combining the CDR3 with reference TRBV19 and TRBJ2-1 gives the whole variable domain DGGITQSPKYLFRKEGQNVTLSCEQNLNHDAMYWYRQDPGQGLRLIYYSQIVNDFQKGDIAEGYSVSREKKESFPLTVTSAQKNPTAFYLCASSRPGQASYNEQFFGPGTRLTVL.

The rearrangement joins TRBV11-2 to TRBJ2-7; 10 bases are shared with TRBD2. The CDR3 is 15 amino acids. The germline CDR1 and CDR2 sequences are SGHAT and FQNNGV. V dropped 5 bases and J dropped 2; count of bases not matched to a gene: 6. CDR3 amino acids: CASSPRGLAAYEQYF. The DNA for the CDR3 is TGTGCCAGCAGCCCCCGTGGACTAGCGGCCTACGAGCAGTACTTC.

The rearrangement links TRBV5-3 to TRBJ1-2; perhaps TRBD1 as D (5 bases). TRBV5-3 is labeled an ORF, and its function is uncertain. Trimming shortened V by 8 bases and J by 2 bases, and 16 bases separated the two germline ends. The CDR3 length is 14 residues. The CDR3 is CASSRSGRNYGYTF. The CDR3 nucleotides read TGTGCCAGCAGCAGATCGGGACGGAACTATGGCTACACCTTC.

This rearrangement joins TRBV6-5 to TRBJ2-7; D is unresolved. The CDR3 is made up of 15 amino acids. Trimming took off 0 bases at V and 5 bases at J, with 14 bases between the two ends. The germline V gene encodes CDR1 MNHEY and CDR2 SVGAGI. The DNA for the CDR3 is TGTGCCAGCAGTTACTCGAGAAGGTTCAGCGACGAGCAGTACTTC. This gives the protein CASSYSRRFSDEQYF.

This clone was seen a single time. The chain has TRBV2 and TRBJ1-1; 7 bases map to TRBD1. This CDR3 has 15 residues. Losses at the gene ends were 6 bases for V and 6 bases for J; bases not matched to a gene: 13. Germline V lookup: CDR1 SNHLY, CDR2 FYNNEI. CDR3 loop: CASREMMTGRAEAFF. Written as DNA, the CDR3 is TGTGCCAGCAGGGAAATGATGACAGGGCGAGCTGAAGCTTTCTTT.

The CDR3 nucleotides read TGTGCCAGCAGCTTGACAGGGACTAGCGGGAGCACAGATACGCAGTATTTT. This gives the protein CASSLTGTSGSTDTQYF. The rearrangement links TRBV5-4 to TRBJ2-3; TRBD2 matches 12 bases. The CDR3 is 17 residues long. V gave up 1 base and J gave up 0 bases; unmatched junction bases: 3. Germline values: CDR1 SGHNT, CDR2 YYREEE (reference sequence).

The chain is built from TRBV19 and TRBJ1-4, with a tentative D call TRBD1 (6 bases). CDR3 length: 13 amino acids. The V gene lost 9 bases and the J gene lost 9 bases, with 17 bases spanning the gap. CDR1 is LNHDA, CDR2 SQIVND, per germline (reference sequence). This CDR3 reads CASKSRDIQKLFF. The CDR3, as DNA: TGTGCCAGCAAATCCCGGGACATACAAAAACTGTTTTTT.

The chain joins TRBV4-2 to TRBJ1-2, with a tentative D call TRBD1 (6 bases). CDR3 size: 14 residues. The germline V and J ends were trimmed by 1 base and 8 bases, with 14 bases remaining between them. Germline V gene sequence: CDR1 LGHNA, CDR2 YNFKEQ. The CDR3 protein is CASSQATGTYGYTF. In DNA form, the CDR3 reads TGTGCCAGCAGCCAAGCTACAGGGACTTACGGCTACACCTTC.

The chain couples TRBV19 to TRBJ2-5, with 7 bases identical to TRBD2. The trim removed 5 bases at V and 5 bases at J, leaving 5 bases unmatched. This CDR3 is 13 amino acids long. The germline CDR1 and CDR2 sequences are LNHDA and SQIVND (reference sequence). Here the CDR3 DNA reads TGTGCCAGTAGTGACTGGCGGGGGGAGACCCAGTACTTC. Its translation is CASSDWRGETQYF.

The gene calls are TRBV18 and TRBJ1-1; weak D call: TRBD1 (6 bases). The CDR3 extends over 15 amino acids. Per germline, CDR1 KGHSH and CDR2 LQKENI. Between the trimmed V and J ends, which lost 1 base and 2 bases, there was a span of 11 bases. As DNA, the CDR3 is TGTGCCAGCTCACCACGTTCCAGGGGAAACACTGAAGCTTTCTTT. Amino acid sequence: CASSPRSRGNTEAFF.

The chain has TRBV2 and TRBJ2-2; D possibly corresponds to TRBD1 (6 bases). There are 13 residues in the CDR3. V dropped 4 bases and J dropped 7 bases, with 10 bases sitting between them. CDR1 is SNHLY, CDR2 FYNNEI, per germline. CDR3 sequence reads: CASSGQGIGELFF. For the CDR3, the DNA is TGTGCCAGCAGTGGGCAGGGGATCGGGGAGCTGTTTTTT.

The chain couples TRBV27 to TRBJ1-4; 9 nucleotides agree with TRBD1. The junction had 10 bases not matched to a gene; V was cut back by 6 bases and J by 8 bases. The CDR3 spans 15 residues. Germline V gene data show CDR1 as MNHEY and CDR2 as SMNVEV (reference sequence). In DNA, the CDR3 is TGTGCCAGCAGCTCTTTACAGGGGGCTCGAGAAAAACTGTTTTTT. Encoded protein: CASSSLQGAREKLFF.

On this clone: In the same sample, other DNA sequences code for this CDR3. The chain is built from TRBV4-1 and TRBJ2-7; 12 nucleotides agree with TRBD2. In germline, CDR1 is MGHRA, CDR2 YSYEKL. V was clipped by 3 bases and J by 3 bases; unmatched bases: 3. The length of the CDR3 is 15 residues. The DNA of the CDR3 is TGCGCCAGCAGCCAGACTAGCGGGAGTCTCTACGAGCAGTACTTC. Translated, it gives CASSQTSGSLYEQYF.

The rearrangement links TRBV1 to TRBJ2-1; the table's TRBD2 call for D was not verified on the DNA. TRBV1 is a documented pseudogene. The CDR3 runs 15 residues. This CDR3 reads CTSSQRLAGVNEQFF. DNA for the CDR3: TGCACCAGCAGCCAAAGACTAGCGGGAGTCAATGAGCAGTTCTTC.

The V and J genes are TRBV7-3 and TRBJ2-5, with D perhaps assigned TRBD1 or TRBD2 (5 bases each). V was clipped by 1 base and J by 0 bases, with 9 bases between them. Per germline, CDR1 SGHTA and CDR2 FQGTGA. The CDR3 length is 15 residues. CDR3 region: CASSLNGANQETQYF. The CDR3 DNA follows: TGTGCCAGCAGCTTAAACGGGGCGAACCAAGAGACCCAGTACTTC.

The rearrangement links TRBV7-6 to TRBJ2-7, with D possibly being TRBD1 (5 bases). Germline values: CDR1 SGHVS, CDR2 FNYEAQ. V was pared by 4 bases and J by 6 bases, with 13 bases between. This CDR3 region has 13 residues. CDR3 nucleotide sequence: TGTGCCAGCAGCTCGAGCAGGGTGCGCGAGCAGTACTTC. Encoded protein: CASSSSRVREQYF. The whole variable domain, filled in from reference TRBV7-6 and TRBJ2-7, reads GAGVSQSPRYKVTKRGQDVALRCDPISGHVSLYWYRQALGQGPEFLTYFNYEAQQDKSGLPNDRFSAERPEGSISTLTIQRTEQRDSAMYRCASSSSRVREQYFGPGTRLTVT.